Detailed here is one TCR beta chain. Its matching antigen is unknown. Random-hexamer reverse transcription was applied to roughly 0.5 to 1 ug RNA. TCRdb ran MiXCR on the immunoSEQ multiplex PCR reads and lists one entry per CDR3 protein. The sample shows more than 150,000 distinct CDR3 sequences, roughly 94% of them seen only once. This specimen belongs to a study of CD8 T cells in Susac syndrome. Overall study: Treatment at blood withdrawal was none, corticosteroids, or intravenous immunoglobulin alone in Susac syndrome patients. Study-wide points: The greatest CD8+ clonal expansion in Susac occurred in TEMRA cells and in active patients.

This CDR3 spans 15 amino acids. V lost 4 bases, J lost 0 bases, and 6 bases stayed unmatched. Germline V gene lookup returns CDR1 SGDLS and CDR2 YYNGEE. The study sequenced TCR beta in blood CD8+ and CD4+ T cells. This receptor was identified in a human donor with Susac syndrome. The sequenced sample was CD8+ T cells from PBMCs. The genes are TRBV9 and TRBJ2-7; 8 positions match TRBD2. The CDR3 bases are TGTGCCAGCAGCCCGGGGGGGGCCATCTCCTACGAGCAGTACTTC. Its translation is CASSPGGAISYEQYF. The complete variable domain, with remaining parts taken from reference TRBV9 and TRBJ2-7, reads DSGVTQTPKHLITATGQRVTLRCSPRSGDLSVYWYQQSLDQGLQFLIQYYNGEERAKGNILERFSAQQFPDLHSELNLSSLELGDSALYFCASSPGGAISYEQYFGPGTRLTVT.